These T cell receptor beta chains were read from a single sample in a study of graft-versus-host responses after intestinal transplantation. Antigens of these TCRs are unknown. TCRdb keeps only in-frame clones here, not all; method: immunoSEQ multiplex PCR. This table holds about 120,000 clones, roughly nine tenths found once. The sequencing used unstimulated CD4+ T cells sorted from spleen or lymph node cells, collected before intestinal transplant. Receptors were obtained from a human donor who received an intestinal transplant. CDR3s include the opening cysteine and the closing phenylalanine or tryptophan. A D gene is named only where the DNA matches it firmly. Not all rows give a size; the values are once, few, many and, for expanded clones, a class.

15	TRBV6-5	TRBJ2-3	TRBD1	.	CASSPTGAPTDTQYF	TGTGCCAGCAGTCCAACAGGGGCCCCCACAGATACGCAGTATTTT
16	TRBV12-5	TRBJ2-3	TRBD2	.	CASGLPLAGGTDTQYF	TGTGCTAGTGGTTTACCCCTAGCGGGGGGCACAGATACGCAGTATTTT
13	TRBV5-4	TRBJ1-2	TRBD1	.	CASSLDRGYGYTF	TGTGCCAGCAGCTTGGACAGGGGCTATGGCTACACCTTC
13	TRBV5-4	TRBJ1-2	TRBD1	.	CASSTSDRGGYTF	TGTGCCAGCAGCACCTCGGACAGGGGTGGCTACACCTTC
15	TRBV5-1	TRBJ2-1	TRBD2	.	CASSPLAGGKNEQFF	TGCGCCAGCAGCCCCCTAGCGGGAGGAAAAAATGAGCAGTTCTTC
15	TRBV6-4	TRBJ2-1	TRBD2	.	CASSSGGGSYNEQFF	TGTGCCAGCAGTAGCGGGGGGGGCTCCTACAATGAGCAGTTCTTC
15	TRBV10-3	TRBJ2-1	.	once	CAISDMVALNNEQFF	TGTGCCATCAGTGATATGGTAGCGCTGAACAATGAGCAGTTCTTC
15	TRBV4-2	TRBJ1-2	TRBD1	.	CASSPLRTGEDGYTF	TGTGCCAGCAGCCCGTTAAGGACAGGGGAAGATGGCTACACCTTC
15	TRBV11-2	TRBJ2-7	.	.	CASSLVWQGTYEQYF	TGTGCCAGCAGCTTAGTTTGGCAGGGTACCTACGAGCAGTACTTC
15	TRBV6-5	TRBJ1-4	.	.	CASSYTGLANEKLFF	TGTGCCAGCAGCTACACAGGCTTAGCTAATGAAAAACTGTTTTTT
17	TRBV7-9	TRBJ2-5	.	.	CASSAPYGGRRQETQYF	TGTGCCAGCAGCGCCCCCTATGGAGGGAGGAGGCAAGAGACCCAGTACTTC